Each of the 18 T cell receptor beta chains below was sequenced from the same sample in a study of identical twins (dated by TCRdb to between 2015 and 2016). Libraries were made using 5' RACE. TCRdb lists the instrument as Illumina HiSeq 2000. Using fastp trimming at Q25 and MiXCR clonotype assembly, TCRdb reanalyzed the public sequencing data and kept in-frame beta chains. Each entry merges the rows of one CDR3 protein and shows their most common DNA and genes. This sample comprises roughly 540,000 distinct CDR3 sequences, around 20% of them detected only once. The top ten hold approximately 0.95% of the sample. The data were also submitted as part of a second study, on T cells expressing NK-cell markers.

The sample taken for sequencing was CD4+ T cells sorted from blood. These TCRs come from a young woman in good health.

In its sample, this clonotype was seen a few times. The CDR3 spells CASSPIIGLGGFSYNEQFF. CDR3 DNA sequence: TGTGCCAGCAGCCCTATAATAGGACTAGGAGGTTTCTCCTACAATGAGCAGTTCTTC. The chain joins TRBV11-1 to TRBJ2-1, with 7 bases identical to TRBD2. Germline CDR1 is SGHAT and CDR2 is FQDESV (reference sequence). Unmatched junction bases numbered 16, after V lost 5 bases and J lost 0 bases. The CDR3 has 19 amino acids.

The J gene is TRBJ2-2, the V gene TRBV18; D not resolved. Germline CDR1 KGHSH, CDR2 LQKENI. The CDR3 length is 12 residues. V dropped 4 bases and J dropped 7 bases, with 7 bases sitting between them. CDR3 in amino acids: CASSRPVGELFF. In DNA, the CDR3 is TGTGCCAGCTCACGTCCTGTCGGGGAGCTGTTTTTT.

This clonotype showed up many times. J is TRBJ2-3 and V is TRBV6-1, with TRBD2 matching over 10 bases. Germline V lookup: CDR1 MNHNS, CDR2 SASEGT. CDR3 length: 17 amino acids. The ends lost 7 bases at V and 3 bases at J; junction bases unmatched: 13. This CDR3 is CASIAASGGAGTDTQYF. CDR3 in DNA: TGTGCCAGCATAGCAGCTAGCGGGGGTGCAGGGACAGATACGCAGTATTTT.

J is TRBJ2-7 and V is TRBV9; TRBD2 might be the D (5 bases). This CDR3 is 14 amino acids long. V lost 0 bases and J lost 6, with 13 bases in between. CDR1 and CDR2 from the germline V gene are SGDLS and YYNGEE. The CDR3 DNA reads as TGTGCCAGCAGCGTAGGGAAAGGGAGCATCGAGCAGTACTTC. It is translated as CASSVGKGSIEQYF.

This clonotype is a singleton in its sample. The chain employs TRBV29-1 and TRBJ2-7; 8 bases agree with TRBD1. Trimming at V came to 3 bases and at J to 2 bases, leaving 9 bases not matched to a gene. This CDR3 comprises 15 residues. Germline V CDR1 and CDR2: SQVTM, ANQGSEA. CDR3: CSVDPGQGPTYEQYF. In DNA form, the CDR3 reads TGCAGCGTTGACCCAGGACAGGGACCCACCTACGAGCAGTACTTC.

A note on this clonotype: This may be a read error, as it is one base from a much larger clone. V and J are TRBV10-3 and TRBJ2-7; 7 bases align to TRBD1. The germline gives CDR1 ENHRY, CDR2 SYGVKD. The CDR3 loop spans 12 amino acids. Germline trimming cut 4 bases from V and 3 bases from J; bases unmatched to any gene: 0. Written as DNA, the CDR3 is TGTGCCATCAGTGGACAGGGCTACGAGCAGTACTTC. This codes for CAISGQGYEQYF.

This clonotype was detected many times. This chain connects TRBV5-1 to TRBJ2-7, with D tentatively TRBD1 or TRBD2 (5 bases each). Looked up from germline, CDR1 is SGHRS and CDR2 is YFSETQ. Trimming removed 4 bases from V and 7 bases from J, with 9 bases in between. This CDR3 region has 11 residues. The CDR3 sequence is CASSVGVEQYF. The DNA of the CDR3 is TGCGCCAGCAGCGTGGGGGTGGAGCAGTACTTC.

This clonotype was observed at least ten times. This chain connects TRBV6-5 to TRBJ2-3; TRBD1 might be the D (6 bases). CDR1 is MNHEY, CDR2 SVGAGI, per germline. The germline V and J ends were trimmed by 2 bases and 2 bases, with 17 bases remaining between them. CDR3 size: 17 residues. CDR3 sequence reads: CASSYKGGRRTTDTQYF. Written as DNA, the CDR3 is TGTGCCAGCAGTTACAAAGGGGGACGGAGAACCACAGATACGCAGTATTTT.

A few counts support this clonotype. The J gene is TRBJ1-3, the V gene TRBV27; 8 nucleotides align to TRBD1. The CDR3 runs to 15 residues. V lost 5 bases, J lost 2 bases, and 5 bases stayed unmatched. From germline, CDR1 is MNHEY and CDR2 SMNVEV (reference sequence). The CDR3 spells CASSLTGVAGNTIYF. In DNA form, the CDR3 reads TGTGCCAGCAGTCTGACAGGGGTGGCTGGAAACACCATATATTTT.

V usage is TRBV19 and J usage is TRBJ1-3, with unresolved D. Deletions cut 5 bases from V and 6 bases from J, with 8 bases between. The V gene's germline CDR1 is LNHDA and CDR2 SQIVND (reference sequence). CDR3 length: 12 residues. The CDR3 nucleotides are TGTGCCAGTAGTCTCGGTGAAAACACCATATATTTT. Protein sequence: CASSLGENTIYF.

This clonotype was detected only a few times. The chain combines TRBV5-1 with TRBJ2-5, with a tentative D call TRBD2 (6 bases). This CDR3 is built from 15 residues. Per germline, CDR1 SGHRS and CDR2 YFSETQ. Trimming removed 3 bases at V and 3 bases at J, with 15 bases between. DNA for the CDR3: TGCGCCAGCAGCTACTCCGGGACTGGTGAAGAGACCCAGTACTTC. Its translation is CASSYSGTGEETQYF.

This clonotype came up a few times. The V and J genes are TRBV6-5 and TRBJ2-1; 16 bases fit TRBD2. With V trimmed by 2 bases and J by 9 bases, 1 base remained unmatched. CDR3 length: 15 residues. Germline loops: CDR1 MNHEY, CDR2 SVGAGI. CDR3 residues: CASSYGTSGRAEQFF. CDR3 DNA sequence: TGTGCCAGCAGTTACGGGACTAGCGGGAGGGCTGAGCAGTTCTTC.

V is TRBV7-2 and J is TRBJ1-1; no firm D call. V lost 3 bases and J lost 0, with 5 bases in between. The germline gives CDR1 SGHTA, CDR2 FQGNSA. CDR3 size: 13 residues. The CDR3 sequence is CASSFAMNTEAFF. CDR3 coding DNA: TGTGCCAGCAGCTTCGCCATGAACACTGAAGCTTTCTTT.

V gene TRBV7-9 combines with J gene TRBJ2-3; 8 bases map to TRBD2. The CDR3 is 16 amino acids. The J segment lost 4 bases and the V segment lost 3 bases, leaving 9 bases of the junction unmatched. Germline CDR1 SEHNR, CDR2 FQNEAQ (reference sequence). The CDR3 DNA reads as TGTGCCAGCAGCTTTCTTAGCGGGGTCATCGCAGATACGCAGTATTTT. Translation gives CASSFLSGVIADTQYF.

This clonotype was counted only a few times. This CDR3 reads CSADSSVSYNEQFF. The DNA for the CDR3 is TGCAGCGCAGACTCTAGCGTCAGCTACAATGAGCAGTTCTTC. The chain is built from TRBV29-1 and TRBJ2-1, with D perhaps TRBD2 (6 bases). Germline lookup yields CDR1 SQVTM and CDR2 ANQGSEA. This CDR3 region has 14 residues. Trimming removed 7 bases from V and 3 bases from J, with 16 bases in between.

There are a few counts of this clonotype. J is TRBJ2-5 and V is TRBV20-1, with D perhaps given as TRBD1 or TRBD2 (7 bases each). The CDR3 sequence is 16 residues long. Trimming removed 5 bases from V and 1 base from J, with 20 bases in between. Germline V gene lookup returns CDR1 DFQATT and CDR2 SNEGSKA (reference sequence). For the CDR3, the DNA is TGCAGTGCTCCGGGGGGAAGAGGGGACAGCCAAGAGACCCAGTACTTC. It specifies CSAPGGRGDSQETQYF.

The CDR3 DNA reads as TGTGCCTGGAGTGTAGGGGGTGGCTACACCTTC. Its protein product is CAWSVGGGYTF. The chain links TRBV30 to TRBJ1-2; maybe TRBD1 (6 bases). CDR3 size: 11 residues. Germline V gives CDR1 GTSNPN, CDR2 SVGIG (reference sequence). The germline V and J ends were trimmed by 0 bases and 7 bases, with 6 bases remaining between them.

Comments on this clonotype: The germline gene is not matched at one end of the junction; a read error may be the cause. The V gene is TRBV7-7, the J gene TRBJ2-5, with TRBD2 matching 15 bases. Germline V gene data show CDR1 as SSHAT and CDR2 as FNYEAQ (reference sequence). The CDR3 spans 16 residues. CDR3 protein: CASSRGTSGGQETQYF. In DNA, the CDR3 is TGTGCTAGCAGCCGCGGGACTAGCGGGGGGCAGGAGACCCAGTACTTC.